This T cell receptor beta chain was observed in a study of beta chain features in type 1 diabetes. Study details: Comparable age, gender and cell yields were observed in patients relative to healthy donors. The study, taken as a whole, reports: Type 1 diabetes patients had TCRB CDR3s that were shorter (moderately but significantly so) in all four CD4+ subsets. Compared with healthy donors, patients appeared to share more similar naive, central memory and regulatory TCRB repertoires. PCR might preferentially amplify shorter templates, equally in patients and controls.

As every portion of the isolated RNA was reverse transcribed, the sequencing read expressed TCRB transcripts. TCRdb's copy holds only in-frame clones and misses some; the assay was immunoSEQ multiplex PCR. The table lists 250,000 to 350,000 clones, approximately 15% of them singletons, with more than 0.015% in the top ten. Concerning this clone: What it binds is unknown.

The sample taken for sequencing was naive CD4+ T cells from blood. This sequence originates from a man aged 30 to 45 with type 1 diabetes.

CDR3 loop: CASTLGVTGAPSGYTF. The CDR3 DNA reads as TGCGCCAGCACGCTTGGGGTGACAGGGGCACCAAGTGGCTACACCTTC. V and J are TRBV5-1 and TRBJ1-2, with 8 bases aligning to TRBD1. The CDR3 sequence is 16 residues long. Germline values: CDR1 SGHRS, CDR2 YFSETQ. V was pared by 6 bases and J by 7 bases, with 17 bases of the junction left unmatched.